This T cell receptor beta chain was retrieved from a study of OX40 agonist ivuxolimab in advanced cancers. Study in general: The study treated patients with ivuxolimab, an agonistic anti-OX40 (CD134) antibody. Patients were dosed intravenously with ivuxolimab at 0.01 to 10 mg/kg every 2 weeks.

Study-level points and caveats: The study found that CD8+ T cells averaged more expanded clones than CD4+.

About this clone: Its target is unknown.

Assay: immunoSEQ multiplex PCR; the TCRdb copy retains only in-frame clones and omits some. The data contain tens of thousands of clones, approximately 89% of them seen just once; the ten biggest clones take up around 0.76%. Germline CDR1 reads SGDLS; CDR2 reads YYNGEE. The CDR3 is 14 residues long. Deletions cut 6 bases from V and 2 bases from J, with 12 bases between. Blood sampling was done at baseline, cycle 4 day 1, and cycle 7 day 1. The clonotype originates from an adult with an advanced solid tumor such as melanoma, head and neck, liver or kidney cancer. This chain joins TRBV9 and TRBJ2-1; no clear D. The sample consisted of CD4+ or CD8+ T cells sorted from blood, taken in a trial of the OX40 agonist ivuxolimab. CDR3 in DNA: TGTGCCAGCACGTCCCTAGGTCCCTACAATGAGCAGTTCTTC. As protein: CASTSLGPYNEQFF.